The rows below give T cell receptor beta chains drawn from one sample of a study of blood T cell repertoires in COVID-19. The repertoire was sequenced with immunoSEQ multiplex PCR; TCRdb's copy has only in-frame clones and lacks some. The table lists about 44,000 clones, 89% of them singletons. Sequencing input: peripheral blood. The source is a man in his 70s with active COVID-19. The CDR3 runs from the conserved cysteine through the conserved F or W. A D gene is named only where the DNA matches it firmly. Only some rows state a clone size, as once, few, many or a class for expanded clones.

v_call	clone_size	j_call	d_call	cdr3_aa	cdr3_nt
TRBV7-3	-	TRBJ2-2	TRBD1	CASSRQGVGNTGELFF	TGTGCCAGCAGCCGACAGGGTGTTGGGAACACCGGGGAGCTGTTTTTT
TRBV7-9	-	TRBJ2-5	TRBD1	CASSRDRGSGETQYF	TGTGCCAGCAGCCGCGACAGGGGGTCGGGGGAGACCCAGTACTTC
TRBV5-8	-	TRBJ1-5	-	CASSHRQNQPQHF	TGTGCCAGCAGCCACCGACAGAATCAGCCCCAGCATTTT
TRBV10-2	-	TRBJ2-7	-	CASSDVGFTGAYEQYF	TGCGCCAGCAGTGACGTTGGGTTTACCGGGGCCTACGAGCAGTACTTC
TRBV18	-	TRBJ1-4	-	CASSRRQGTEKLFF	TGTGCCAGCTCACGCAGGCAGGGTACTGAAAAACTGTTTTTT
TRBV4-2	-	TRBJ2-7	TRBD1	CASSQEPPAGTAYEQYF	TGTGCCAGCAGCCAAGAACCCCCTGCCGGGACAGCTTACGAGCAGTACTTC
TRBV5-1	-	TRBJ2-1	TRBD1	CASRGGTGSYNEQFF	TGCGCCAGTAGAGGGGGGACAGGAAGTTACAATGAGCAGTTCTTC
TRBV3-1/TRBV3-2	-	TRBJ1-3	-	CASSHEEYSGNTIYF	TGTGCCAGCAGCCACGAAGAGTACTCTGGAAACACCATATATTTT
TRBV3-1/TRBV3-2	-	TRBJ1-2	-	CASSHLGYGYTF	TGTGCCAGCAGCCATCTCGGCTATGGCTACACCTTC
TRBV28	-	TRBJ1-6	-	CASSFLRGERVVSYNSPLHF	TGTGCCAGCAGTTTCCTCAGGGGAGAAAGGGTTGTATCCTATAATTCACCCCTCCACTTT
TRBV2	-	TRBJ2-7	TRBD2	CASRPATSRSYEQYF	TGTGCCAGCAGGCCAGCGACTAGCAGGTCTTATGAGCAGTACTTC
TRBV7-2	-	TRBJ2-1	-	CASSLAKSSYNEQFF	TGTGCCAGCAGCTTAGCAAAGAGCTCCTACAATGAGCAGTTCTTC
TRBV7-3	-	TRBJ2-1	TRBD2	CASSPSLRGGDFEQFF	TGTGCCAGCAGCCCCTCCCTTCGCGGGGGGGATTTTGAGCAGTTCTTC
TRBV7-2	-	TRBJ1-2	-	CASSTVGYYGYTF	TGTGCCAGCAGCACCGTCGGGTACTATGGCTACACCTTC
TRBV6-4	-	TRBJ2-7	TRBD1	CASSVPDPGQAHYEQYF	TGTGCCAGCAGTGTTCCGGATCCGGGACAGGCCCACTACGAGCAGTACTTC
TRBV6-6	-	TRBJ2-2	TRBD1	CASQEQGRSGELFF	TGTGCCAGCCAGGAACAGGGGAGAAGCGGGGAGCTGTTTTTT
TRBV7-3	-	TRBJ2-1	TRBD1	CASSIGTGSQDEQFF	TGTGCCAGCAGCATCGGGACAGGGTCTCAGGATGAGCAGTTCTTC
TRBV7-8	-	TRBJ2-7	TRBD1	CASSLEGRQGFSEQYF	TGTGCCAGCAGCTTAGAGGGGAGACAGGGCTTTAGCGAGCAGTACTTC
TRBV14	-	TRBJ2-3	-	CASSQDLSADTQYF	TGTGCCAGCAGCCAAGATCTGAGCGCTGATACGCAGTATTTT
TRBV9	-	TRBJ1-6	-	CASSVGTGINNSPLHF	TGTGCCAGCAGCGTAGGAACAGGGATTAATAATTCACCCCTCCACTTT
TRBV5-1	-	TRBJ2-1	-	CASSLYRANEQFF	TGCGCCAGCAGCTTGTACAGGGCCAATGAGCAGTTCTTC
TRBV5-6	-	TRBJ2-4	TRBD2	CASSFGLAGAKNIQYF	TGTGCCAGCAGCTTCGGACTAGCGGGAGCCAAAAACATTCAGTACTTC
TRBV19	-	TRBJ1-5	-	CASSIDRGYNQPQHF	TGTGCCAGTAGTATAGACAGGGGTTACAATCAGCCCCAGCATTTT
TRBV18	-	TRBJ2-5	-	CASSYTAAGGTQYF	TGTGCCAGCTCATATACGGCAGCCGGGGGGACCCAGTACTTC
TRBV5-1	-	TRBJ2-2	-	CASSSKGTGSPTGELFF	TGCGCCAGCAGCTCGAAAGGAACAGGGTCACCCACCGGGGAGCTGTTTTTT
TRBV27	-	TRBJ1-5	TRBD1	CASSWGQGLNQPQHF	TGTGCCAGCAGTTGGGGACAGGGCTTAAATCAGCCCCAGCATTTT
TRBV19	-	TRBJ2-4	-	CASSMSWSAKNIQYF	TGTGCCAGTAGTATGAGTTGGTCGGCCAAAAACATTCAGTACTTC
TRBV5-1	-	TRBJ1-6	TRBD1	CASSEPGQGSSPLHF	TGCGCCAGCAGCGAGCCGGGACAGGGGAGTTCACCCCTCCACTTT
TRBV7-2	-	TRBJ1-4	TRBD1	CASSETGGNEKLFF	TGTGCCAGCAGCGAGACAGGGGGGAATGAAAAACTGTTTTTT
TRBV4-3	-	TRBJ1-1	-	CASSPGVQNTEAFF	TGCGCCAGCAGTCCAGGGGTTCAGAACACTGAAGCTTTCTTT
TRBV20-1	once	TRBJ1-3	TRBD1	CSASDRAGNTIYF	TGCAGTGCTAGTGACAGGGCTGGAAACACCATATATTTT
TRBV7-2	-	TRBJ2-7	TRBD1	CASSPGTGPYEQYF	TGTGCCAGCAGCCCCGGGACAGGACCCTACGAGCAGTACTTC
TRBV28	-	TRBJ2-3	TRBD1	CASIPPRGDRGFTSTDTQYF	TGTGCCAGCATACCCCCCCGTGGGGACAGGGGGTTCACTAGCACAGATACGCAGTATTTT
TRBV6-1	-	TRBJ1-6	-	CASSELGQGSSPLHF	TGTGCCAGCAGTGAACTTGGGCAGGGGAGTTCACCCCTCCACTTT
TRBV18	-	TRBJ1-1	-	CASSPDRRAEAFF	TGTGCCAGCTCACCTGACAGGAGAGCCGAAGCTTTCTTT
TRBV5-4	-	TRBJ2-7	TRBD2	CASSPTSGGHEQYF	TGTGCCAGCAGCCCGACTAGCGGGGGCCACGAGCAGTACTTC
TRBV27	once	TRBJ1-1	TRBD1	CASSDRGRHSTEAFF	TGTGCCAGCAGTGACAGGGGGCGGCATAGCACTGAAGCTTTCTTT
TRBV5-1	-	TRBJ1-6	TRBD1	CASSLLTGDAPSPLHF	TGCGCCAGCAGCTTACTGACAGGGGATGCTCCATCACCCCTCCACTTT
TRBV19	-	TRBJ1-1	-	CASTRPGMNTEAFF	TGTGCCAGTACCCGGCCGGGTATGAACACTGAAGCTTTCTTT
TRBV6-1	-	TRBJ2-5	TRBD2	CASSEGREGETQYF	TGTGCCAGCAGCGAAGGCAGGGAGGGAGAGACCCAGTACTTC
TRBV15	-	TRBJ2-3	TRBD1	CATSREQGSDTQYF	TGTGCCACCAGCAGAGAACAGGGGTCAGATACGCAGTATTTT
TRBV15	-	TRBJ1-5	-	CATSRERSSNQPQHF	TGTGCCACCAGCAGAGAGAGAAGTAGCAATCAGCCCCAGCATTTT
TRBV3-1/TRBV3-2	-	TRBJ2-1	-	CASSRLDNEQFF	TGTGCCAGCAGTCGACTAGATAATGAGCAGTTCTTC
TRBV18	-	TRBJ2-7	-	CASSPGGGYEQYF	TGTGCCAGCTCACCAGGGGGCGGCTACGAGCAGTACTTC
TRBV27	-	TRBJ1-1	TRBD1	CASTTTGANTEAFF	TGTGCCAGCACCACGACAGGGGCTAACACTGAAGCTTTCTTT
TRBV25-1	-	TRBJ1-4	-	CASTFGGIEKLFF	TGTGCCAGCACTTTCGGGGGTATTGAAAAACTGTTTTTT
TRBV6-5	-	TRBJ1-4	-	CASSYGQGEKLFF	TGTGCCAGCAGTTACGGGCAGGGGGAAAAACTGTTTTTT
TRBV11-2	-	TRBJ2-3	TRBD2	CASSLVLAGDTQYF	TGTGCCAGCAGCTTAGTTCTAGCGGGGGATACGCAGTATTTT
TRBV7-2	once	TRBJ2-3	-	CASSNEGERRNTQYF	TGTGCCAGCAGCAATGAGGGCGAACGACGAAATACGCAGTATTTT
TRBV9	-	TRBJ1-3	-	CASSVGSSGNTIYF	TGTGCCAGCAGCGTAGGTAGCTCTGGAAACACCATATATTTT
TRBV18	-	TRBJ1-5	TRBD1	CASSQGAQPQHF	TGTGCCAGCTCCCAGGGGGCCCAGCCCCAGCATTTT
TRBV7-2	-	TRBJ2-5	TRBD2	CASSYLLAGGDETQYF	TGTGCCAGCAGCTACTTACTAGCGGGGGGGGACGAGACCCAGTACTTC
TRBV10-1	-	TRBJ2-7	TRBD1	CASSAGRQGSYEQYF	TGCGCCAGCAGTGCAGGGAGACAGGGGTCCTACGAGCAGTACTTC
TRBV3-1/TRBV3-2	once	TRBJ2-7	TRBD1	CASSLGTGGFYEQYF	TGTGCCAGCAGCCTTGGGACAGGGGGCTTCTACGAGCAGTACTTC
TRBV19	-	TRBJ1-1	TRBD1	CASSMGRGVTAFF	TGTGCCAGTAGTATGGGCAGGGGGGTTACAGCTTTCTTT
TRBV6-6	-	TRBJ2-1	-	CASSYEGNYNEQFF	TGTGCCAGCAGTTACGAGGGAAACTACAATGAGCAGTTCTTC
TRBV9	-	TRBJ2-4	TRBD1	CASSVRDSKNIQYF	TGTGCCAGCAGCGTCCGGGACAGCAAAAACATTCAGTACTTC